The 17 T cell receptor beta chains given below trace back to one sample, sequenced in a study of cytomegalovirus exposure and HLA in healthy donors. Libraries were prepared by immunoSEQ multiplex PCR; TCRdb keeps only in-frame clonotypes and omits some of them. The sample includes 150,000 or so clones, around 90% seen only once; the top ten take under 8%. The sequenced sample consisted of PBMCs. The receptors come from a woman aged 30 to 39 in good health and CMV-seropositive.

A note on this clone: Mismatch with germline at one junction end may stem from a read error. The chain recombines TRBV15 with TRBJ2-5; 7 bases are shared with TRBD1. CDR1 and CDR2 (germline): LNHNV, YYDKDF (reference sequence). The CDR3 runs to 14 residues. Here the CDR3 reads CATSRGGEQETQYF. The CDR3 DNA reads as TGTGCCACTAGCAGAGGGGGCGAGCAAGAGACCCAGTACTTC. Based on the CDR3 plus reference TRBV15 and TRBJ2-5, the full variable domain is DAMVIQNPRYQVTQFGKPVTLSCSQTLNHNVMYWYQQKSSQAPKLLFHYYDKDFNNEADTPDNFQSRRPNTSFCFLDIRSPGLGDTAMYLCATSRGGEQETQYFGPGTRLLVL.

The chain combines TRBV2 with TRBJ2-1, with 9 bases lining up with TRBD1. From germline, CDR1 is SNHLY and CDR2 FYNNEI. The CDR3 is 14 amino acids. Losses at the gene ends were 4 bases for V and 3 bases for J; bases not matched to a gene: 1. The CDR3 reads CASSGDRVYNEQFF. The CDR3, as DNA: TGTGCCAGCAGTGGGGACAGGGTCTACAATGAGCAGTTCTTC. The full variable domain, rest sourced from reference TRBV2 and TRBJ2-1, is EPEVTQTPSHQVTQMGQEVILRCVPISNHLYFYWYRQILGQKVEFLVSFYNNEISEKSEIFDDQFSVERPDGSNFTLKIRSTKLEDSAMYFCASSGDRVYNEQFFGPGTRLTVL.

This chain uses TRBV9 with TRBJ2-1; TRBD2 agrees at 12 bases. CDR3 size: 15 residues. The V and J ends lost 3 bases and 9 bases, in that order; junction bases with no gene match: 7. Looked up from germline, CDR1 is SGDLS and CDR2 is YYNGEE. The CDR3 nucleotides are TGTGCCAGCAGCGCCCGGACTAGCGGGAAGGGTGAGCAGTTCTTC. This translates into CASSARTSGKGEQFF.

V and J are TRBV9 and TRBJ2-3; D is unresolved. Germline CDR1 is SGDLS and CDR2 is YYNGEE. With 0 bases removed from V and 2 bases from J, the gap between germline ends came to 10 bases. The CDR3 runs 15 residues. CDR3 loop: CASSVAGGTTDTQYF. DNA of the CDR3: TGTGCCAGCAGCGTAGCTGGCGGAACCACAGATACGCAGTATTTT.

This sequence joins TRBV6-5 and TRBJ1-1; possibly TRBD1 for D (5 bases). Trimming took 5 bases from V and 8 from J, leaving 9 bases between them. There are 11 residues in the CDR3. In germline, CDR1 is MNHEY, CDR2 SVGAGI. The CDR3 DNA reads TGTGCCAGCAGTGATTACAGGGAAGCTTTCTTT. Translating gives CASSDYREAFF.

The chain joins TRBV6-5 to TRBJ2-2; 12 bases align to TRBD1. CDR3 size: 14 residues. V trimming: 7 bases; J trimming: 6 bases; junction bases outside the gene matches: 3. The germline gives CDR1 MNHEY, CDR2 SVGAGI. In DNA form, the CDR3 reads TGTGCCAGCAAGGGACAGGGGGCCCCCGGGGAGCTGTTTTTT. Its translation is CASKGQGAPGELFF.

This chain joins TRBV5-1 and TRBJ1-2; 7 positions agree with TRBD1. The V and J ends lost 0 bases and 4 bases, in that order; junction bases with no gene match: 6. CDR3 length equals 15 residues. Germline V CDR1 and CDR2: SGHRS, YFSETQ. In nucleotides, the CDR3 is TGCGCCAGCAGCTTGGCCTCCGGGACAGTCTATGGCTACACCTTC. It codes for CASSLASGTVYGYTF.

The rearrangement links TRBV6-1 to TRBJ2-5; no definite D call. This CDR3 spans 14 amino acids. Germline loops: CDR1 MNHNS, CDR2 SASEGT. Trimming removed 5 bases from V and 0 bases from J, with 10 bases in between. CDR3 loop: CASSKNSYQETQYF. The CDR3 nucleotides are TGTGCCAGCAGTAAGAACAGTTACCAAGAGACCCAGTACTTC.

V usage is TRBV7-8 and J usage is TRBJ1-5, with 10 nucleotides matching TRBD1. After removal of 4 bases from V and 5 bases from J, the junction contained 5 bases not matched to a gene. Germline V gene lookup returns CDR1 SGHVS and CDR2 FQNEAQ. The CDR3 runs to 15 residues. The CDR3 nucleotides read TGTGCCAGCAGCTGGGGACAGGGGCGGGATCAGCCCCAGCATTTT. Translation: CASSWGQGRDQPQHF. Looking up the rest from reference TRBV7-8 and TRBJ1-5 gives the full variable domain: GAGVSQSPRYKVAKRGQDVALRCDPISGHVSLFWYQQALGQGPEFLTYFQNEAQLDKSGLPSDRFFAERPEGSVSTLKIQRTQQEDSAVYLCASSWGQGRDQPQHFGDGTRLSIL.

The chain joins TRBV5-1 to TRBJ2-1; the D gene is possibly TRBD1 (5 bases). The germline V gene has CDR1 SGHRS and CDR2 YFSETQ. Trimming cost V 4 bases and J 6 bases, with 11 bases left between them. This CDR3 has 13 residues. For the CDR3, the DNA is TGCGCCAGCAGCACGGACATCGTCAATGAGCAGTTCTTC. It yields the protein CASSTDIVNEQFF.

V is TRBV6-5 and J is TRBJ2-7; 8 bases are shared with TRBD2. J gave up 2 bases and V 0 bases, and 3 bases lay outside the gene matches. CDR3 length: 15 residues. From germline, CDR1 is MNHEY and CDR2 SVGAGI. The CDR3 spells CASSYSTSGTYEQYF. CDR3 DNA: TGTGCCAGCAGTTACTCAACTAGCGGAACCTACGAGCAGTACTTC.

This clone was detected once. The CDR3 coding sequence is TGCGCCAGCAGCCTCCGCTTTAGCTCCTACGAGCAGTACTTC. Translated, it gives CASSLRFSSYEQYF. The V and J genes are TRBV5-1 and TRBJ2-7; D remains unclear. CDR3 size: 14 residues. V was clipped by 4 bases and J by 0 bases, with 11 bases between them. Germline-derived CDR1 and CDR2 are SGHRS and YFSETQ.

By frequency in the sample, this clone is large. V and J are TRBV7-6 and TRBJ2-2, with D perhaps TRBD2 (6 bases). Trimming took off 3 bases at V and 3 bases at J, with 8 bases between the two ends. The CDR3 loop spans 14 amino acids. Germline V CDR1 and CDR2: SGHVS, FNYEAQ. The CDR3 is CASSLGLHTGELFF. CDR3 DNA: TGTGCCAGCAGCTTGGGACTTCACACCGGGGAGCTGTTTTTT.

The V call is TRBV11-2, the J call TRBJ1-4; D gene ambiguous. Germline values: CDR1 SGHAT, CDR2 FQNNGV. V was clipped by 1 base and J by 0 bases, with 12 bases between them. The CDR3 is made up of 17 amino acids. DNA for the CDR3: TGTGCCAGCAGCTTAGGCGGGGTGTCGGCAACTAATGAAAAACTGTTTTTT. This encodes CASSLGGVSATNEKLFF.

The V and J genes are TRBV5-1 and TRBJ2-7; 9 nucleotides match TRBD1. The CDR3 is 14 amino acids. Germline V gives CDR1 SGHRS, CDR2 YFSETQ. V shed 7 bases and J 5 bases; nucleotides not matched to a gene: 10. CDR3 amino acids: CASGSGTGSHEQYF. The CDR3 nucleotides are TGCGCCAGCGGATCCGGGACAGGGTCCCACGAGCAGTACTTC. The full variable domain, rest sourced from reference TRBV5-1 and TRBJ2-7, is KAGVTQTPRYLIKTRGQQVTLSCSPISGHRSVSWYQQTPGQGLQFLFEYFSETQRNKGNFPGRFSGRQFSNSRSEMNVSTLELGDSALYLCASGSGTGSHEQYFGPGTRLTVT.

The rearrangement links TRBV5-1 to TRBJ2-7, with 11 bases matching TRBD1. This CDR3 contains 17 residues. Germline lookup yields CDR1 SGHRS and CDR2 YFSETQ. The V gene end was trimmed by 4 bases and the J gene end by 4 bases; junction bases not matched to a gene: 13. In DNA, the CDR3 is TGCGCCAGCAGCCCTTGGACAGGGGGCAAAAAGGGGTACGAGCAGTACTTC. This codes for CASSPWTGGKKGYEQYF.

This clone was detected only once. The CDR3 region is CASSSGLPPGEQFF. CDR3 nucleotide sequence: TGTGCCAGCAGCTCGGGACTACCTCCTGGTGAGCAGTTCTTC. J is TRBJ2-1 and V is TRBV11-3, with TRBD2 identical over 7 bases. Losses at the gene ends were 4 bases for V and 9 bases for J; bases not matched to a gene: 9. CDR3 length: 14 amino acids. Germline-derived CDR1 and CDR2 are SGHNT and YENEEA.